Following are 2 T cell receptor beta chains from one sample sequenced in a study of Graves' ophthalmopathy and Graves' hyperthyroidism. Scientists amplified the TCR beta CDR3 regions from RNA transcripts. HTBI primers served in a first-round RT-PCR, which a second-round multiplex PCR followed. TCRdb called the multiplex PCR reads again in MiXCR, with one record for every CDR3 protein. The sample includes 1 million to 1.3 million distinct CDR3 sequences, about 38% seen only once; the top ten take 11%. Sequenced material: peripheral blood or thyroid tissue (not recorded which). The receptors shown here come from an adult man with Graves' hyperthyroidism.

This clonotype showed up just a few times. This chain uses TRBV6-2 or TRBV6-3 with TRBJ2-7; D remains unclear. Trimming left V 8 bases short and J 3 bases short, with 17 bases between. CDR3 size: 14 residues. Per the germline V gene, CDR1 is MNHEY and CDR2 is SVGEGT. This CDR3 is CASLASGGFYEQYF. The CDR3 coding sequence is TGTGCCAGCTTAGCCTCCGGCGGTTTCTACGAGCAGTACTTC.

The chain is built from TRBV29-1 and TRBJ2-7, with TRBD1 as a possible D gene (6 bases). Per germline, CDR1 SQVTM and CDR2 ANQGSEA. The CDR3 is 13 amino acids. The V and J ends lost 4 bases and 6 bases respectively, with 16 bases between them. The CDR3 DNA reads as TGCAGCGTTGGAGGGTCAGGGGCAGTCGAGCAGTACTTC. Its protein product is CSVGGSGAVEQYF.